This entry is about one T cell receptor (beta chain). Its target is unknown. These data are taken from a study of T cells after yellow fever vaccination. The study's findings and limits: Peaking faster, on day 5 versus 15, the secondary response was nonetheless weaker. Any FACS-sorted repertoire could hold abundant clonotypes that contaminate it from the bulk population. Once the booster was given, most primary-vaccination clones reappeared, at approximately 97% for CD4 and 88% for CD8.

5'RACE template switching generated TCR cDNA, adding a universal primer site and UMIs. In TCRdb, the 5' RACE reads were re-called with MiXCR into one record per CDR3 protein. The sample lists nearly 350,000 distinct CDR3 sequences, around 8.1% occurring once. The length of the CDR3 is 17 residues. V was clipped by 8 bases and J by 3 bases, with 23 bases between them. The germline V gene has CDR1 LGHDT and CDR2 YNNKEL (reference sequence). This receptor was obtained from a man between 18 and 35 years old who received the YFV17D yellow fever vaccine. V usage is TRBV3-1 and J usage is TRBJ2-1; perhaps TRBD1 as D (6 bases). Sequencing used PBMCs, obtained about 41 days after the first yellow fever vaccination. The CDR3 loop reads CASCPTGTGRLYNEQFF. CDR3 nucleotide sequence: TGTGCCAGCTGCCCCACGGGCACAGGGCGCCTCTACAATGAGCAGTTCTTC.